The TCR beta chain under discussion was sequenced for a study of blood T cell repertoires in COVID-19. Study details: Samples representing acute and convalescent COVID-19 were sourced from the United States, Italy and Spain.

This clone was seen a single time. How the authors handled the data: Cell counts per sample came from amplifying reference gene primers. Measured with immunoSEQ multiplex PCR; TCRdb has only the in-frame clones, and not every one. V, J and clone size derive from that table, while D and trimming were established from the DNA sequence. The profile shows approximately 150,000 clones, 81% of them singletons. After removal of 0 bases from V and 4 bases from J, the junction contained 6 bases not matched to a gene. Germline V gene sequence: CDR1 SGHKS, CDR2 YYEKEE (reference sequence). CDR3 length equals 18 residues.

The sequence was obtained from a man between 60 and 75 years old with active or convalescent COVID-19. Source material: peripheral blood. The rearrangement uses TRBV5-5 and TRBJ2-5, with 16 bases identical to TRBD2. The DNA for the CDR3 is TGTGCCAGCAGCTTGGAAACGGGACTAGCGGGAGGGCGAGAGACCCAGTACTTC. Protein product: CASSLETGLAGGRETQYF.